This T cell receptor beta chain comes out of a study of blood T cell repertoires in COVID-19 (dated by TCRdb to about 2020). About the study as a whole: Collaborator samples came from the United States, Italy and Spain and covered acute and convalescent phases of COVID-19. Where available, HLA class I and class II types were obtained from metadata supplied by the sample provider rather than from assay-based typing. The repertoires were made available in a free public database intended to serve as a resource for research on the immune response to SARS-CoV-2. A de-identified subject ID, COVID-19 status, age in years and sex were almost always included in the sample metadata. The dataset comprised deeply sampled blood TCRbeta repertoires from subjects exposed to, actively infected with, or recovered from COVID-19. Samples were obtained from the ongoing ImmuneRACE study (first 160 participants) and from 1,254 subjects provided by 6 global collaborators. The prospective study material was composed of cDNA or gDNA derived from T cells, B-cell-depleted T cells, or PBMCs. On the study overall, not on this receptor specifically: How much clinical and demographic metadata was included differed by source and by participant, and the metadata was provided uncurated.

As for this clone: Its recognized antigen is unknown. Per-base quality was not reported, and no clone a single base away is much larger than it. Other DNA sequences in the same sample also yield this CDR3.

TCRbeta CDR3 regions were amplified from genomic DNA by means of the immunoSEQ Assay, a bias-controlled multiplex PCR. From the authors' description of their analysis: The number of nucleated cells in each sample was estimated from the amplification of reference gene primers within the assay. To quantify the absolute abundance of each unique TCRbeta CDR3 rearrangement, sequence reads were collapsed and filtered. For each sample, productive Simpson clonality was calculated as the square root of Simpson's diversity index over productive rearrangements. This immuneACCESS table, as held by TCRdb, lists in-frame sequences with V and J called but not all clones. Of the missing ones, under half trace to an unresolved V gene in checked studies; the others have no known cause. V and J calls and clone size are those listed in that table; D and trimming were worked out from the DNA. The sample includes about 260,000 clones, with roughly nine tenths observed a single time. The ten most abundant clones make up less than 3% of the sample.

The germline V gene (reference sequence) sets CDR1 to SEHNR and CDR2 to FQNEAQ. CDR3 length: 14 amino acids, cysteine to phenylalanine. Only the CDR3 region is kept as DNA, spanning 42 bases read in frame from base 1. V drops 1 base and J drops 1 base, leaving 8 bases in between. Enrolling through a virtual design, the prospective study's participants ranged in age from about 18 to 89 years and lived across some 23 United States geographic areas. Cohort assignment in the prospective study relied on participant-reported clinical history from a screening survey and a study questionnaire. For ImmuneRACE Cohort 3, a participant was defined as recovered based on two consecutive negative NP/OP PCR tests, clearance by a healthcare professional, or resolution of symptoms. Mobile phlebotomists in the prospective study collected whole blood, serum and a nasopharyngeal or oropharyngeal swab from every participant. Over a roughly two-month period, participants in the prospective study had the option of providing additional blood draws and questionnaires. Before DNA extraction, blood samples from the prospective study were shipped at room temperature or frozen.

The TCR was taken from a woman aged 45-65 years who had recovered from COVID-19. The specimen sequenced was PBMCs or T cells enriched from blood (not recorded which). The chain was built from TRBV7-9 and TRBJ2-7; the D gene is possibly TRBD1, with 5 bases matching. The nucleotide sequence reads TGTGCCAGCAGCTTAGGTGCAGGGTCCTACGAGCAGTACTTC. It codes for CASSLGAGSYEQYF. With all but the CDR3 taken from the reference TRBV7-9 and TRBJ2-7 genes, the full variable domain is: DTGVSQNPRHKITKRGQNVTFRCDPISEHNRLYWYRQTLGQGPEFLTYFQNEAQLEKSRLLSDRFSAERPKGSFSTLEIQRTEQGDSAMYLCASSLGAGSYEQYFGPGTRLTVT.